The 5 T cell receptor beta chains in this list originate from one sample, sequenced in a study of beta chain features in type 1 diabetes. Expressed TCRB transcripts got sequenced, as all isolated RNA was reverse transcribed. Clones were sequenced by immunoSEQ multiplex PCR, and TCRdb holds only the in-frame ones, with some missing. The sample consists of around 300,000 clones, 12% to 15% of them appearing once. Sequenced material: central memory CD4+ T cells from blood. Every receptor here comes from a young man in good health.

This clone was counted at least ten times. The chain couples TRBV11-2 to TRBJ2-1, with unresolved D. Looked up from germline, CDR1 is SGHAT and CDR2 is FQNNGV. The CDR3 contains 13 residues. V gave up 6 bases and J gave up 8 bases, with 14 bases separating them. The CDR3 region is CASSRWAWDEQFF. In DNA, the CDR3 is TGTGCCAGCAGTAGGTGGGCGTGGGATGAGCAGTTCTTC.

This clone was seen a few times. The chain recombines TRBV5-1 with TRBJ2-1, with D uncertain. The germline gives CDR1 SGHRS, CDR2 YFSETQ. This CDR3 contains 13 residues. V lost 2 bases to trimming and J lost 7 bases, with 10 bases between them. The chain's CDR3 is CASSFAGINEQFF. The CDR3 bases are TGCGCCAGCAGCTTCGCAGGCATAAATGAGCAGTTCTTC.

This clone was recorded a few times. This sequence joins TRBV7-8 and TRBJ2-5; 8 nucleotides align to TRBD2. There are 14 residues in the CDR3. J gave up 1 base and V 5 bases, and 3 bases lay outside the gene matches. The V gene's germline CDR1 is SGHVS and CDR2 FQNEAQ. CDR3 sequence reads: CASSASGPQETQYF. The CDR3 region has the DNA TGTGCCAGCAGCGCTAGCGGGCCCCAAGAGACCCAGTACTTC.

The genes are TRBV7-9 and TRBJ1-5; TRBD1 agrees at 7 bases. The CDR3 runs 15 residues. The V gene's germline CDR1 is SEHNR and CDR2 FQNEAQ (reference sequence). Unmatched junction bases numbered 8, after V lost 5 bases and J lost 4 bases. The CDR3 bases are TGTGCCAGCAGCCCCGCAGGGGGATCAAATCAGCCCCAGCATTTT. Protein product: CASSPAGGSNQPQHF.

The V gene is TRBV2, the J gene TRBJ1-3, with 7 bases matching TRBD1. Trimming at V came to 6 bases and at J to 5 bases, leaving 7 bases not matched to a gene. Germline V gene sequence: CDR1 SNHLY, CDR2 FYNNEI. This CDR3 contains 14 residues. This chain's CDR3 is CASREGAVRNTIYF. As DNA, the CDR3 is TGTGCCAGCAGGGAGGGGGCCGTAAGAAACACCATATATTTT.